The 18 T cell receptor beta chains given below trace back to one sample, sequenced in a study of cytomegalovirus exposure and HLA in healthy donors. The PCR had 60 Vbeta and 13 Jbeta primers. The protocol was immunoSEQ multiplex PCR, while the TCRdb copy is restricted to in-frame clones and leaves out a portion. The sample yields about 53,000 clones, of which the top ten take up 9.5% to 15%. Material: PBMCs. These receptors were obtained from a man between 18 and 29 years old in good health and CMV-seropositive.

V usage is TRBV29-1 and J usage is TRBJ1-1; TRBD1 matches 8 bases. CDR3 length: 13 residues. CDR1 and CDR2 (germline): SQVTM, ANQGSEA. V was pared by 4 bases and J by 1 base, with 2 bases of the junction left unmatched. The CDR3, as DNA: TGCAGCGTTGCAGGGGGCTGGAACACTGAAGCTTTCTTT. This codes for CSVAGGWNTEAFF.

The V call is TRBV15, the J call TRBJ2-2; 7 bases are a match to TRBD2. The CDR3 is made up of 14 amino acids. CDR1 and CDR2 from the germline V gene are LNHNV and YYDKDF (reference sequence). J gave up 3 bases and V 6 bases, and 4 bases lay outside the gene matches. CDR3 residues: CATSYRGDTGELFF. For the CDR3, the DNA is TGTGCCACCAGTTATCGGGGGGACACCGGGGAGCTGTTTTTT.

The CDR3 sequence: CASSSRLAGSTDTQYF. The CDR3 bases are TGCGCCAGCAGCTCCCGACTAGCGGGATCCACAGATACGCAGTATTTT. V and J are TRBV5-1 and TRBJ2-3; the match to TRBD2 covers 11 bases. Germline CDR1 SGHRS, CDR2 YFSETQ. CDR3 length: 16 residues. V was clipped by 3 bases and J by 2 bases; unmatched bases: 5.

The chain employs TRBV27 and TRBJ1-5; a weak D match, TRBD1 (5 bases). Germline lookup yields CDR1 MNHEY and CDR2 SMNVEV (reference sequence). This CDR3 is 13 amino acids long. V lost 0 bases and J 6 bases, leaving 6 bases between the germline ends. CDR3 nucleotides: TGTGCCAGCAGTTTATCGGGGGGTCAGCCCCAGCATTTT. This sequence encodes CASSLSGGQPQHF.

V is TRBV2 and J is TRBJ2-3, with D tentatively TRBD2 (6 bases). The V and J ends lost 9 bases and 3 bases respectively, with 16 bases between them. The CDR3 runs to 14 residues. Per germline, CDR1 SNHLY and CDR2 FYNNEI. This CDR3 is CASNRDSGTDTQYF. Here the CDR3 DNA reads TGTGCCAGTAACCGGGACTCGGGGACAGATACGCAGTATTTT.

The rearrangement links TRBV10-3 to TRBJ2-1; D may be TRBD1 (6 bases). The CDR3 spans 15 residues. With 5 bases removed from V and 5 bases from J, the gap between germline ends came to 16 bases. CDR1 and CDR2 from the germline V gene are ENHRY and SYGVKD. CDR3 coding DNA: TGTGCCATCAGTTCAGGGGCCCCAGACCACAATGAGCAGTTCTTC. Amino acid sequence: CAISSGAPDHNEQFF.

The chain carries TRBV6-1 and TRBJ2-3; D is unclear. The CDR3 runs 13 residues. V lost 0 bases to trimming and J lost 3 bases, with 4 bases between them. Germline CDR1 MNHNS, CDR2 SASEGT. This CDR3 reads CASSEARTDTQYF. CDR3 sequence (DNA): TGTGCCAGCAGTGAAGCGCGGACAGATACGCAGTATTTT.

V is TRBV6-4 and J is TRBJ2-3; 10 positions agree with TRBD2. There are 17 residues in the CDR3. The V gene end was trimmed by 4 bases and the J gene end by 6 bases; junction bases not matched to a gene: 13. CDR1 and CDR2 (germline): MRHNA, SNTAGT. The CDR3 coding sequence is TGTGCCAGCAGTGCTTCCGGTCTAGCGGGAGCGAGGGATACGCAGTATTTT. Its protein is CASSASGLAGARDTQYF.

The chain carries TRBV25-1 and TRBJ1-2, with a possible D match to TRBD1 (6 bases). The V gene's germline CDR1 is MGHDK and CDR2 SYGVNS. The CDR3 loop spans 12 amino acids. Trimming removed 7 bases from V and 5 bases from J, with 11 bases in between. The CDR3 nucleotides read TGTGCCAGCAAGAGCCAGGGGTATGGCTACACCTTC. Encoded protein: CASKSQGYGYTF.

This chain uses TRBV19 with TRBJ2-5; 11 nucleotides line up with TRBD1. The DNA end is a closer match to TRBJ2-7, so the J assignment may be wrong. CDR1 is LNHDA and CDR2 is SQIVND in the germline V gene (reference sequence). This CDR3 region has 12 residues. CDR3 bases: TGTGCCAGCCGGGACAGGGGGTACGAGCAGTACTTC. Protein: CASRDRGYEQYF.

CDR3 bases: TGTGCCAGCAGCTCGCGGCTAGCGGCCACAGATACGCAGTATTTT. It codes for CASSSRLAATDTQYF. This rearrangement joins TRBV7-2 to TRBJ2-3; 7 bases are shared with TRBD2. Germline CDR1 reads SGHTA; CDR2 reads FQGNSA. The V and J ends lost 4 bases and 2 bases, in that order; junction bases with no gene match: 6. CDR3 length: 15 residues.

The chain couples TRBV30 to TRBJ1-1; D possibly corresponds to TRBD1 (5 bases). Trimming cost V 0 bases and J 6 bases, with 11 bases left between them. Germline CDR1 GTSNPN, CDR2 SVGIG (reference sequence). CDR3 length equals 13 residues. The CDR3 coding sequence is TGTGCCTGGAGTGTCCTCGGACACTCTGAAGCTTTCTTT. This codes for CAWSVLGHSEAFF.

This chain links TRBV19 with TRBJ2-1, with D possibly matching TRBD2 (5 bases). CDR1 and CDR2 (germline): LNHDA, SQIVND (reference sequence). V dropped 6 bases and J dropped 8 bases, with 11 bases sitting between them. The CDR3 is 12 residues long. CDR3 nucleotide sequence: TGTGCCAGTAGGGACTGGGCGGATGAGCAGTTCTTC. The encoded protein is CASRDWADEQFF.

The chain carries TRBV30 and TRBJ1-2; D is unresolved. Deletions cut 4 bases from V and 7 bases from J, with 19 bases between. This CDR3 region has 14 residues. Germline assignment: CDR1 GTSNPN and CDR2 SVGIG (reference sequence). The CDR3 region is CAWNLGPSPAGYTF. The CDR3 bases are TGTGCCTGGAATCTGGGCCCGTCACCGGCTGGCTACACCTTC.

This chain links TRBV19 with TRBJ1-5, with D maybe TRBD1 (5 bases). V was pared by 11 bases and J by 1 base, with 15 bases between. CDR1 LNHDA and CDR2 SQIVND come from the germline V gene (reference sequence). The CDR3 sequence is 14 residues long. The CDR3 sequence: CAGSGGGSNQPQHF. The CDR3 DNA reads as TGTGCCGGGTCTGGGGGGGGGAGCAATCAGCCCCAGCATTTT.

The chain recombines TRBV5-4 with TRBJ1-2, with 8 bases that match TRBD1. V was pared by 0 bases and J by 8 bases, with 9 bases of the junction left unmatched. The CDR3 loop spans 15 amino acids. The germline CDR1 and CDR2 sequences are SGHNT and YYREEE (reference sequence). The chain's CDR3 is CASSLGQGRSWGYTF. The DNA of the CDR3 is TGTGCCAGCAGCTTGGGACAGGGGAGGTCATGGGGCTACACCTTC.

The CDR3 here is CASSQEPHSPSGSSADTQYF. The CDR3 DNA reads as TGTGCCAGCAGCCAAGAGCCCCATAGCCCTAGCGGGAGTTCAGCAGATACGCAGTATTTT. This rearrangement joins TRBV4-2 to TRBJ2-3; 10 nucleotides agree with TRBD2. Losses at the gene ends were 0 bases for V and 4 bases for J; bases not matched to a gene: 16. Germline CDR1 is LGHNA and CDR2 is YNFKEQ. There are 20 residues in the CDR3.

The gene calls are TRBV18 and TRBJ2-1, with 7 positions matching TRBD1. Germline CDR1 and CDR2: KGHSH and LQKENI. This CDR3 has 16 amino acids. Unmatched junction bases numbered 5, after V lost 3 bases and J lost 0 bases. CDR3 in DNA: TGTGCCAGCTCACCCGAGGGGGCGGGCTCCTACAATGAGCAGTTCTTC. The encoded protein is CASSPEGAGSYNEQFF.